Below, one T cell receptor beta chain is given with its context. The source of the sample is a study of blood T cell repertoires in COVID-19. This CDR3 region has 14 residues. V dropped 5 bases and J dropped 4; count of bases not matched to a gene: 3. CDR1 is PRHDT, CDR2 FYEKMQ, per germline (reference sequence). Authors' methods: Amplification with reference gene primers provided the estimates of nucleated cell counts. Repertoires were generated with immunoSEQ multiplex PCR, while TCRdb's copy carries only in-frame clones and drops some. V, J and clone size reflect that table, while D and trimming were determined from the DNA. This sample has roughly 200,000 clones, with approximately 85% found just once. Assignment of participants to cohorts was predicated upon participant-reported clinical history. Two consecutive negative NP/OP PCR tests, clearance, or resolved symptoms defined Cohort 3 recovery.

Source material: PBMCs or T cells enriched from blood (not recorded which). The chain combines TRBV13 with TRBJ2-7; 12 positions agree with TRBD1. The sequence was collected from a man between 40 and 49 years old who had recovered from COVID-19. CDR3 sequence: CASSPGQGAYEQYF. Here the CDR3 DNA reads TGTGCCAGCAGCCCGGGACAGGGGGCTTACGAGCAGTACTTC.